The 10 T cell receptor beta chains below were found in one sample sequenced in a study of CD8+ T cells in alopecia areata. RNA extraction and reverse transcription yielded cDNA as sequencing template. Clones were read by immunoSEQ multiplex PCR, and TCRdb kept only the in-frame ones, dropping some. The sample lists 200,000 to 250,000 clones, around three fifths occurring once. Indicated treatment: oral pan-JAK inhibitor, 5-10 mg twice daily. The sample consisted of CD4+ T cells sorted from blood, taken at week 4, from a patient treated with tofacitinib. Receptors originate from a human donor with alopecia areata.

The gene calls are TRBV6-1 and TRBJ1-2, with D perhaps matching TRBD1 (5 bases). Germline loops: CDR1 MNHNS, CDR2 SASEGT. The V end was cut by 1 base, the J end by 8 bases, with 11 bases between. The CDR3 is 13 residues long. CDR3 in amino acids: CASSEVWQGGYTF. As DNA, the CDR3 is TGTGCCAGCAGTGAAGTCTGGCAGGGCGGCTACACCTTC.

The chain employs TRBV7-3 and TRBJ1-1; D perhaps matches TRBD1 (6 bases). V lost 4 bases, J lost 4 bases, and 10 bases lay in between. The germline V gene encodes CDR1 SGHTA and CDR2 FQGTGA. The CDR3 has 13 amino acids. CDR3 sequence (DNA): TGTGCCAGCAGCTCAGGACAGATCACTGAAGCTTTCTTT. Encoded protein: CASSSGQITEAFF.

The chain carries TRBV29-1 and TRBJ2-7; 7 nucleotides line up with TRBD1. Germline assignment: CDR1 SQVTM and CDR2 ANQGSEA. CDR3 length: 14 amino acids. J was trimmed by 3 bases and V by 4 bases; bases with no gene match: 9. CDR3 residues: CSVGGGGSLYEQYF. The CDR3 coding sequence is TGCAGCGTTGGAGGGGGCGGATCGCTCTACGAGCAGTACTTC.

The table lists this clone with many counts. The gene calls are TRBV9 and TRBJ2-2; TRBD1 agrees at 7 bases. In germline, CDR1 is SGDLS, CDR2 YYNGEE. V gave up 3 bases and J gave up 4 bases; unmatched junction bases: 6. This CDR3 comprises 15 residues. The CDR3 loop is CASSASQGSTGELFF. The CDR3, as DNA: TGTGCCAGCAGCGCATCACAGGGGAGCACCGGGGAGCTGTTTTTT.

This clone was detected once. The gene calls are TRBV15 and TRBJ1-5; D not resolved. This CDR3 has 12 amino acids. Per the germline V gene, CDR1 is LNHNV and CDR2 is YYDKDF (reference sequence). Trimming took 5 bases from V and 4 from J, leaving 6 bases between them. For the CDR3, the DNA is TGTGCCACCAGCGTCGGGAATCAGCCCCAGCATTTT. As protein: CATSVGNQPQHF.

This sequence joins TRBV29-1 and TRBJ2-6; D call uncertain. Trimming took off 4 bases at V and 0 bases at J, with 10 bases between the two ends. Germline CDR1 reads SQVTM; CDR2 reads ANQGSEA. The CDR3 has 15 amino acids. Here the CDR3 reads CSVGAADSGANVLTF. The DNA for the CDR3 is TGCAGCGTTGGGGCCGCGGACTCTGGGGCCAACGTCCTGACTTTC.

This chain uses TRBV29-1 with TRBJ1-2, with D maybe TRBD1 (5 bases). With 0 bases removed from V and 14 bases from J, the gap between germline ends came to 16 bases. Germline CDR1 SQVTM, CDR2 ANQGSEA. The CDR3 has 12 amino acids. CDR3 protein: CSVEEPDRSQTF. The CDR3 bases are TGCAGCGTTGAAGAACCCGACAGAAGCCAAACCTTC.

V and J are TRBV14 and TRBJ1-2; 11 positions agree with TRBD1. V lost 0 bases to trimming and J lost 6 bases; unmatched junction nucleotides: 12. CDR1 and CDR2 from the germline V gene are SGHDN and FVKESK. CDR3 size: 18 residues. For the CDR3, the DNA is TGTGCCAGCAGCCAAGATCTTAAACCGAGGACAGGGGGCGATGGCTACACCTTC. Residues: CASSQDLKPRTGGDGYTF.

This chain uses TRBV30 with TRBJ1-2; no firm D call. Trimming cost V 3 bases and J 4 bases, with 9 bases left between them. CDR1 GTSNPN and CDR2 SVGIG come from the germline V gene (reference sequence). The CDR3 length is 12 residues. The CDR3 coding sequence is TGTGCCTGGAGAGACGGTTTCTATGGCTACACCTTC. Its protein is CAWRDGFYGYTF.

This clone was found a few times. CDR3 amino acids: CAISEGEEQYF. CDR3 bases: TGTGCCATCAGTGAGGGGGAGGAGCAGTACTTC. The genes are TRBV10-3 and TRBJ2-7; perhaps TRBD2 as D (5 bases). The CDR3 is 11 residues long. V lost 2 bases to trimming and J lost 7 bases, with 6 bases between them. Germline assignment: CDR1 ENHRY and CDR2 SYGVKD.